This TCR beta chain emerged from a study of early T cells in non-severe SARS-CoV-2 infection. The wider study: Chains stayed unpaired after sequencing of bulk RNA from unsorted whole blood.

Concerning this clonotype: Its specificity is not known.

Attached unique molecular identifiers marked individual cDNA molecules. TCRdb called the 5' RACE reads again in MiXCR, with one record for every CDR3 protein. The sample lists 90,000 to 120,000 distinct CDR3 sequences, over 8.5% seen once, with 6.5% to 8% in the top ten. General study results and limits: The matching step, a VDJdb search, favored anti-spike CD8 responses and missed private and CD4 specificities.

Germline values: CDR1 SGHRS, CDR2 YFSETQ. Trimming pared 3 bases from V and 3 bases from J, leaving 9 bases between. The CDR3 extends over 13 amino acids. The receptor was isolated from an adult who was a healthcare worker with PCR-confirmed SARS-CoV-2 infection or an uninfected control (not recorded which). The chain employs TRBV5-1 and TRBJ1-2; D is perhaps TRBD1 (5 bases). What was sequenced was whole blood. The CDR3 bases are TGCGCCAGCAGCTCAGACAGCCACTATGGCTACACCTTC. It translates to CASSSDSHYGYTF.